This TCR beta chain was found in a study of blood T cell repertoires in COVID-19. Participants were aged roughly 18 to 90 years, lived in 20 to 30 US areas, and enrolled virtually. Deletions cut 2 bases from V and 0 bases from J, with 11 bases between. Germline assignment: CDR1 SGHTA and CDR2 FQGNSA. The CDR3 consists of 16 residues. Profiled with immunoSEQ multiplex PCR; TCRdb holds only in-frame clones, not every one. The data hold 200,000 to 300,000 clones, with roughly 86% observed a single time. This clone was observed once. V and J are TRBV7-2 and TRBJ2-1, with TRBD1 as a possible D gene (6 bases). The sequencing sample was made of PBMCs or T cells enriched from blood (not recorded which). This TCR was sampled from a woman in her late teens or twenties who had recovered from COVID-19. The CDR3 coding sequence is TGTGCCAGCAGCTTACGGACAGCGAGCTCCTACAATGAGCAGTTCTTC. Protein product: CASSLRTASSYNEQFF.